This T cell receptor (beta chain) was sequenced for a study of control samples from healthy donors and cancer patients. The protocol was immunoSEQ multiplex PCR, while the TCRdb copy is restricted to in-frame clones and leaves out a portion. The data show 110,000 or so clones, 83% seen once. This clonotype was obtained from a woman aged 45 to 65 in good health. The sequenced sample was blood.

CDR3 nucleotide sequence: TGTGCCAGCAGCTTAGCGCGGGTGGCTAGCGGGAGGGCCCAAGATACGCAGTATTTT. It yields the protein CASSLARVASGRAQDTQYF. V usage is TRBV7-8 and J usage is TRBJ2-3; 12 nucleotides line up with TRBD2. V shed 0 bases and J 5 bases; nucleotides not matched to a gene: 12. Germline lookup yields CDR1 SGHVS and CDR2 FQNEAQ. The CDR3 totals 19 residues.